Listed below are T cell receptor beta chains from one sample, sequenced in a study of T-cell reconstitution after alpha-beta-depleted transplantation in children. From the PCR reads, TCRdb called clonotypes with MiXCR, one entry per CDR3 protein. Of about 600,000 distinct CDR3 sequences listed, more than 20% are singletons. The starting material was PBMCs, mostly from graft donor cells, obtained 360 days after TCRalphabeta/CD19-depleted stem cell transplant. These TCRs come from a boy younger than two who had a stem cell transplant for acute myeloid leukemia, so the T cells may come from the graft donor. The CDR3 runs from the conserved cysteine through the conserved F or W. Fields, in order: J gene, V gene, D gene, clone size, CDR3 protein, CDR3 DNA. A D gene is named only where the DNA matches it firmly. Only some rows state a clone size, as once, few, many or a class for expanded clones.

j_gene: TRBJ1-6; v_gene: TRBV7-2; d_gene: NA; abundance: few; CDR3aa: CASSLLHSPLHF; CDR3nt: TGTGCCAGCAGCTTGCTGCATTCACCCCTCCACTTT
j_gene: TRBJ2-3; v_gene: TRBV29-1; d_gene: NA; abundance: few; CDR3aa: CSVRGPLITDTQYF; CDR3nt: TGCAGCGTCCGGGGGCCACTAATCACAGATACGCAGTATTTT
j_gene: TRBJ2-7; v_gene: TRBV29-1; d_gene: TRBD2; abundance: NA; CDR3aa: CSVIAGLDYEQYF; CDR3nt: TGCAGCGTAATAGCGGGGCTCGACTACGAGCAGTACTTC
j_gene: TRBJ2-7; v_gene: TRBV20-1; d_gene: TRBD1; abundance: NA; CDR3aa: CSANGQGAYEQYF; CDR3nt: TGCAGTGCTAATGGACAGGGTGCCTACGAGCAGTACTTC
j_gene: TRBJ2-6; v_gene: TRBV9; d_gene: NA; abundance: many; CDR3aa: CASSQKGSGANVLTF; CDR3nt: TGTGCCAGCAGCCAAAAAGGTTCTGGGGCCAACGTCCTGACTTTC
j_gene: TRBJ2-3; v_gene: TRBV29-1; d_gene: TRBD1; abundance: many; CDR3aa: CSVSRDRGLDTQYF; CDR3nt: TGCAGCGTTTCCAGGGACAGGGGCCTAGATACGCAGTATTTT
j_gene: TRBJ2-6; v_gene: TRBV20-1; d_gene: NA; abundance: many; CDR3aa: CSARDLGKTVRGANVLTF; CDR3nt: TGCAGTGCTAGAGATCTGGGTAAAACAGTTCGTGGGGCCAACGTCCTGACTTTC
j_gene: TRBJ1-4; v_gene: TRBV29-1; d_gene: TRBD1; abundance: few; CDR3aa: CSVRGPNEKLFF; CDR3nt: TGCAGCGTCAGGGGGCCGAATGAAAAACTGTTTTTT
j_gene: TRBJ1-1; v_gene: TRBV3-1; d_gene: NA; abundance: NA; CDR3aa: CASSQTRTTNTEAFF; CDR3nt: TGTGCCAGCAGCCAAACTAGGACAACGAACACTGAAGCTTTCTTT
j_gene: TRBJ1-2; v_gene: TRBV3-1; d_gene: TRBD1; abundance: NA; CDR3aa: CASSQTTGWNYGYTF; CDR3nt: TGTGCCAGCAGCCAGACGACAGGGTGGAACTATGGCTACACCTTC
j_gene: TRBJ2-5; v_gene: TRBV20-1; d_gene: NA; abundance: NA; CDR3aa: CSAITREVEETQYF; CDR3nt: TGCAGTGCTATTACTAGGGAAGTGGAAGAGACCCAGTACTTC
j_gene: TRBJ2-7; v_gene: TRBV6-2/TRBV6-3; d_gene: NA; abundance: once; CDR3aa: CASGYGDTYEQYF; CDR3nt: TGTGCCAGCGGTTACGGGGATACCTACGAGCAGTACTTC
j_gene: TRBJ2-3; v_gene: TRBV7-6; d_gene: NA; abundance: NA; CDR3aa: CASSLAETTGGQYF; CDR3nt: TGTGCCAGCAGCTTAGCGGAGACCACGGGCGGGCAGTATTTT
j_gene: TRBJ1-1; v_gene: TRBV5-4; d_gene: TRBD1; abundance: NA; CDR3aa: CASSSDRGENTEAFF; CDR3nt: TGTGCCAGCAGCTCTGACAGGGGAGAGAACACTGAAGCTTTCTTT
j_gene: TRBJ2-7; v_gene: TRBV5-1; d_gene: NA; abundance: NA; CDR3aa: CASSLGRQPTAPHLLYEQYF; CDR3nt: TGCGCCAGCAGCTTGGGACGACAGCCCACAGCCCCACACCTTCTCTACGAGCAGTACTTC
j_gene: TRBJ2-1; v_gene: TRBV5-1; d_gene: TRBD2; abundance: many; CDR3aa: CASRGGSSYNEQFF; CDR3nt: TGCGCCAGCAGGGGGGGGAGCTCCTACAATGAGCAGTTCTTC
j_gene: TRBJ2-7; v_gene: TRBV20-1; d_gene: TRBD1; abundance: many; CDR3aa: CSATPTGGIGYEQYF; CDR3nt: TGCAGTGCCACTCCTACAGGGGGCATCGGCTACGAGCAGTACTTC
j_gene: TRBJ1-5; v_gene: TRBV29-1; d_gene: NA; abundance: NA; CDR3aa: CSVTQGGNQPQHF; CDR3nt: TGCAGCGTTACGCAGGGCGGGAATCAGCCCCAGCATTTT
j_gene: TRBJ2-7; v_gene: TRBV20-1; d_gene: NA; abundance: many; CDR3aa: CSARGLKAYEQYF; CDR3nt: TGCAGTGCTAGAGGTTTGAAGGCCTACGAGCAGTACTTC
j_gene: TRBJ1-1; v_gene: TRBV18; d_gene: TRBD1; abundance: NA; CDR3aa: CASSPGTGGYTEAFF; CDR3nt: TGTGCCAGCTCACCTGGGACAGGAGGATACACTGAAGCTTTCTTT
j_gene: TRBJ2-5; v_gene: TRBV12-3/TRBV12-4; d_gene: TRBD2; abundance: few; CDR3aa: CASRTIVAGGQETQYF; CDR3nt: TGTGCCAGCAGAACGATCGTAGCGGGGGGCCAAGAGACCCAGTACTTC
j_gene: TRBJ2-1; v_gene: TRBV4-2; d_gene: TRBD2; abundance: NA; CDR3aa: CASSQVASGGDRGEQFF; CDR3nt: TGTGCCAGCAGCCAAGTCGCTAGCGGGGGCGATCGGGGCGAGCAGTTCTTC
j_gene: TRBJ1-1; v_gene: TRBV6-5; d_gene: NA; abundance: few; CDR3aa: CASSYTTRGNTEAFF; CDR3nt: TGTGCCAGCAGTTACACCACCAGGGGGAACACTGAAGCTTTCTTT
j_gene: TRBJ2-2; v_gene: TRBV20-1; d_gene: NA; abundance: many; CDR3aa: CSARDWATGELFF; CDR3nt: TGCAGTGCTAGAGATTGGGCCACCGGGGAGCTGTTTTTT
j_gene: TRBJ2-5; v_gene: TRBV10-2; d_gene: NA; abundance: NA; CDR3aa: CASSVPGGEGDETQYF; CDR3nt: TGCGCCAGCAGTGTCCCCGGGGGAGAAGGGGACGAGACCCAGTACTTC
j_gene: TRBJ2-1; v_gene: TRBV7-9; d_gene: NA; abundance: many; CDR3aa: CASSPPGDEQFF; CDR3nt: TGTGCCAGCAGCCCCCCCGGGGATGAGCAGTTCTTC
j_gene: TRBJ2-2; v_gene: TRBV24-1; d_gene: NA; abundance: NA; CDR3aa: CATSESSGVRTGELFF; CDR3nt: TGTGCCACCAGTGAGTCGTCAGGGGTTAGGACCGGGGAGCTGTTTTTT
j_gene: TRBJ2-1; v_gene: TRBV4-2; d_gene: NA; abundance: many; CDR3aa: CASSQAGLAHIEQFF; CDR3nt: TGTGCCAGCAGCCAAGCCGGCCTAGCTCACATTGAGCAGTTCTTC
j_gene: TRBJ2-7; v_gene: TRBV29-1; d_gene: NA; abundance: few; CDR3aa: CSVGTDYEQYF; CDR3nt: TGCAGCGTTGGGACAGACTACGAGCAGTACTTC
j_gene: TRBJ2-4; v_gene: TRBV4-1; d_gene: NA; abundance: many; CDR3aa: CASSQVSGNIQYF; CDR3nt: TGCGCCAGCAGCCAAGTCAGCGGAAACATTCAGTACTTC
j_gene: TRBJ1-1; v_gene: TRBV29-1; d_gene: NA; abundance: NA; CDR3aa: CSVQGGDTEAFF; CDR3nt: TGCAGCGTACAGGGTGGGGACACTGAAGCTTTCTTT
j_gene: TRBJ2-1; v_gene: TRBV20-1; d_gene: TRBD2; abundance: NA; CDR3aa: CSAISGGDLDEQFF; CDR3nt: TGCAGTGCCATCAGCGGGGGGGATCTTGATGAGCAGTTCTTC
j_gene: TRBJ2-5; v_gene: TRBV18; d_gene: TRBD1; abundance: many; CDR3aa: CASSPPDRARETQYF; CDR3nt: TGTGCCAGCTCACCACCGGACAGGGCTCGGGAGACCCAGTACTTC
j_gene: TRBJ2-7; v_gene: TRBV20-1; d_gene: NA; abundance: few; CDR3aa: CSAERDSPEQYF; CDR3nt: TGCAGTGCCGAGAGGGACTCTCCGGAGCAGTACTTC
j_gene: TRBJ2-1; v_gene: TRBV7-6; d_gene: TRBD2; abundance: NA; CDR3aa: CASSFGTREASEQFF; CDR3nt: TGTGCCAGCAGCTTCGGGACTAGGGAGGCGAGTGAGCAGTTCTTC
j_gene: TRBJ1-2; v_gene: TRBV30; d_gene: NA; abundance: NA; CDR3aa: CAWSVTNYGYTF; CDR3nt: TGTGCCTGGAGTGTAACTAACTATGGCTACACCTTC